These T cell receptor beta chains were read from a single sample in a study of vaccination effects on CD4 cells after COVID-19. Clones were read by immunoSEQ multiplex PCR, and TCRdb kept only the in-frame ones, dropping some. The table lists about 63,000 clones, roughly 76% of them singletons. The antigens of these receptors remain unknown. Specimen: CD4+ T cells from PBMCs cultured with HCoV-OC43 spike peptides, collected before COVID-19 vaccination. The receptors were sampled from a human donor who received a COVID-19 vaccine. CDR3s include the opening cysteine and the closing phenylalanine or tryptophan. The D gene is left open where the match is weak. Not every row has a clone size; where given, it reads once, few, many or a size class.

j_gene | d_gene | abundance | v_gene | CDR3aa | CDR3nt
TRBJ2-1 | . | . | TRBV5-1 | CASSRTRPESSYNEQFF | TGCGCCAGCAGCCGTACGAGGCCAGAGAGCTCCTACAATGAGCAGTTCTTC
TRBJ1-1 | TRBD1 | . | TRBV18 | CASSPPTGWGNTEAFF | TGTGCCAGCTCACCGCCGACAGGGTGGGGGAACACTGAAGCTTTCTTT
TRBJ2-3 | TRBD2 | . | TRBV2 | CASKKTSGGEDTQYF | TGTGCCAGCAAAAAGACTAGCGGGGGAGAGGATACGCAGTATTTT
TRBJ2-5 | . | . | TRBV7-9 | CASSQVTGETQYF | TGTGCCAGCAGTCAGGTTACAGGAGAGACCCAGTACTTC
TRBJ2-1 | TRBD2 | . | TRBV7-8 | CASSRRASGVQFF | TGTGCCAGCAGCCGAAGGGCGAGCGGGGTGCAGTTCTTC
TRBJ2-6 | . | . | TRBV18 | CASSPPKGQGLDLGANVLTF | TGTGCCAGCTCACCACCGAAGGGGCAAGGGCTAGACTTGGGGGCCAACGTCCTGACTTTC
TRBJ1-2 | TRBD1 | . | TRBV5-5 | CASSLRQGYYTF | TGTGCCAGCAGCTTGAGACAGGGATACTACACCTTC
TRBJ2-3 | . | . | TRBV24-1 | CATSDSVDTQYF | TGTGCCACCAGTGATTCTGTCGATACGCAGTATTTT
TRBJ1-2 | . | . | TRBV3-1/TRBV3-2 | CASSQSGGANYGYTF | TGTGCCAGCAGCCAAAGCGGGGGGGCTAACTATGGCTACACCTTC
TRBJ1-1 | TRBD1 | . | TRBV7-2 | CASSFRQGTEAFF | TGTGCCAGCAGCTTCCGACAGGGCACTGAAGCTTTCTTT
TRBJ2-2 | . | . | TRBV3-1/TRBV3-2 | CASRSLLTNTGELFF | TGTGCCAGCAGGAGCCTATTGACGAACACCGGGGAGCTGTTTTTT
TRBJ2-5 | . | . | TRBV7-2 | CASTRYGETQYF | TGTGCCAGCACCCGCTATGGAGAGACCCAGTACTTC
TRBJ1-6 | . | . | TRBV4-3 | CASSQETNSDSPLHF | TGCGCCAGCAGCCAAGAGACCAACTCAGATTCACCCCTCCACTTT
TRBJ1-1 | . | . | TRBV30 | CAWSITGAWNTEAFF | TGTGCCTGGAGTATAACCGGGGCTTGGAACACTGAAGCTTTCTTT
TRBJ2-6 | TRBD2 | . | TRBV3-1/TRBV3-2 | CASSQSRGRGGSGANVLTF | TGTGCCAGCAGCCAATCACGTGGCCGGGGGGGGTCTGGGGCCAACGTCCTGACTTTC
TRBJ2-5 | . | . | TRBV7-2 | CASSYRQVSQETQYF | TGTGCCAGCAGCTACCGACAGGTCTCCCAAGAGACCCAGTACTTC
TRBJ1-2 | . | . | TRBV2 | CASSELGQAIF | TGTGCCAGCAGTGAGCTGGGGCAGGCGATCTTC
TRBJ1-6 | . | few | TRBV11-2 | CASAQSGPGGPLHF | TGTGCCAGCGCTCAATCCGGACCTGGGGGACCCCTCCACTTT
TRBJ1-6 | TRBD1 | . | TRBV10-3 | CAISESPGQGASPLHF | TGTGCCATCAGTGAGTCTCCGGGACAGGGGGCTTCACCCCTCCACTTT
TRBJ1-1 | . | . | TRBV12-3/TRBV12-4 | CASSRSRGAEAFF | TGTGCCAGCAGCCGTTCAAGGGGCGCTGAAGCTTTCTTT
TRBJ1-4 | . | . | TRBV2 | CASRSDRGANEKLFF | TGTGCCAGCAGGTCGGACAGAGGAGCTAATGAAAAACTGTTTTTT
TRBJ2-3 | . | few | TRBV6-6 | CASSYRGTSTDTQYF | TGTGCCAGCAGTTACAGGGGAACAAGCACAGATACGCAGTATTTT
TRBJ2-3 | . | . | TRBV5-1 | CASRPMDSTDTQYF | TGCGCCAGCAGACCCATGGACAGCACAGATACGCAGTATTTT
TRBJ1-1 | TRBD1 | . | TRBV19 | CASRVPGTENTEAFF | TGTGCCAGTAGGGTGCCCGGGACAGAGAACACTGAAGCTTTCTTT